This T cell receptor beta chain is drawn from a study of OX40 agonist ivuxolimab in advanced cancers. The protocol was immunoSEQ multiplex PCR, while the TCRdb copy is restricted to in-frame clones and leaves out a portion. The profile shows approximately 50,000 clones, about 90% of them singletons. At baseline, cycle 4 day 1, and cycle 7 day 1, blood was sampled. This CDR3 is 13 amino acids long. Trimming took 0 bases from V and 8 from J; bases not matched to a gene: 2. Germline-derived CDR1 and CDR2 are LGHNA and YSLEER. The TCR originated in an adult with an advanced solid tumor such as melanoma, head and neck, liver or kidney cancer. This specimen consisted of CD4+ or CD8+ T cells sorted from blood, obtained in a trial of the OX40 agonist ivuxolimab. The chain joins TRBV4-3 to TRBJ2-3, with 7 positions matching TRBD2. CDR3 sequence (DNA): TGCGCCAGCAGCCAAGAAGCGGGAAGTACGCAGTATTTT. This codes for CASSQEAGSTQYF.